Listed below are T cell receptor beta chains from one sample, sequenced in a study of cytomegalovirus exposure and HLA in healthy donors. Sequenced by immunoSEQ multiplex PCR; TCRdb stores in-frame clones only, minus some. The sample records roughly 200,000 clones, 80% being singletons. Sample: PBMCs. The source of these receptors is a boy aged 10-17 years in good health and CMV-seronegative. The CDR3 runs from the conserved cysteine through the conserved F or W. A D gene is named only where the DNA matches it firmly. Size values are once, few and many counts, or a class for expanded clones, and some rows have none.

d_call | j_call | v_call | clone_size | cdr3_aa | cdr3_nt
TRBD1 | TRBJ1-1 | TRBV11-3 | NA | CASSLGTGMNTEAFF | TGTGCCAGCAGCTTAGGGACAGGGATGAACACTGAAGCTTTCTTT
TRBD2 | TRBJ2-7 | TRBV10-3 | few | CAISELAGSYEQYF | TGTGCCATCAGTGAGCTAGCGGGGTCCTACGAGCAGTACTTC
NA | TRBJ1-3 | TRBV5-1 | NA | CASSFADTNSGNTIYF | TGCGCCAGCAGCTTTGCGGACACCAACTCTGGAAACACCATATATTTT
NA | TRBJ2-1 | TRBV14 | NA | CASSRSVNEQFF | TGTGCCAGCAGCCGGAGCGTCAATGAGCAGTTCTTC
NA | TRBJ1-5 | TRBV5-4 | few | CASSLAGYQPQHF | TGTGCCAGCAGCTTGGCAGGTTATCAGCCCCAGCATTTT
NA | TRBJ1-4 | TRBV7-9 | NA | CASIKGGTATNEKLFF | TGTGCCAGCATCAAGGGAGGGACTGCAACTAATGAAAAACTGTTTTTT
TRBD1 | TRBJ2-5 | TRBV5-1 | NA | CASSAGQGSGWETQYF | TGCGCCAGCAGCGCCGGACAGGGATCGGGGTGGGAGACCCAGTACTTC
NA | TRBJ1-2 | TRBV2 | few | CASSESMELHGYTF | TGTGCCAGCAGTGAAAGTATGGAGCTCCATGGCTACACCTTC
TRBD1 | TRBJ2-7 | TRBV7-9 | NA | CASSLTGEEQYF | TGTGCCAGCAGCCTGACAGGGGAAGAGCAGTACTTC
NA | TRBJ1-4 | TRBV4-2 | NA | CASSRWGANEKLFF | TGTGCCAGCAGCAGATGGGGGGCTAATGAAAAACTGTTTTTT
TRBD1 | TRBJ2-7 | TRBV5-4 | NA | CASSLAGGAREQYF | TGTGCCAGCAGCTTAGCAGGGGGCGCGAGGGAGCAGTACTTC
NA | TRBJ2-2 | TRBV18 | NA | CASSPGGAHTGELFF | TGTGCCAGCTCACCAGGGGGGGCGCACACCGGGGAGCTGTTTTTT
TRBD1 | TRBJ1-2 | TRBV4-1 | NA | CASSSPGTGAGYTF | TGCGCCAGCAGCTCCCCCGGGACAGGGGCTGGCTACACCTTC
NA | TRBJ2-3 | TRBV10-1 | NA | CASSGRGTDTQYF | TGCGCCAGCAGTGGCAGGGGTACAGATACGCAGTATTTT
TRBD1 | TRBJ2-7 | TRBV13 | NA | CASSPGTEGTYEQYF | TGTGCCAGCAGCCCCGGGACAGAAGGAACCTACGAGCAGTACTTC
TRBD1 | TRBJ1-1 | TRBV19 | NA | CASSPRTGLRITEAFF | TGTGCCAGTAGTCCTAGGACAGGTCTCCGAATCACTGAAGCTTTCTTT
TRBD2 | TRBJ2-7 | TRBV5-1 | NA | CASSLGLAGPKSSYEQYF | TGCGCCAGCAGCTTGGGACTAGCGGGGCCGAAGAGCTCCTACGAGCAGTACTTC
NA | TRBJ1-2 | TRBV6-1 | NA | CASPPGTWYGYTF | TGTGCCAGTCCCCCCGGGACTTGGTATGGCTACACCTTC
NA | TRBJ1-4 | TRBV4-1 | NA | CASSHQGAIPPTGEKLFF | TGCGCCAGCAGCCACCAGGGCGCCATACCCCCAACTGGTGAAAAACTGTTTTTT
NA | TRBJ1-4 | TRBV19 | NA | CASSVRSPGDEKLFF | TGTGCCAGTAGTGTTAGGTCACCAGGGGATGAAAAACTGTTTTTT
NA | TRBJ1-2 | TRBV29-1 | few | CSVEGSDYGYTF | TGCAGCGTTGAAGGAAGCGACTATGGCTACACCTTC
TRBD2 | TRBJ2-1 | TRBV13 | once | CASSYRAGGTYNEQFF | TGTGCCAGCAGCTACCGAGCGGGGGGAACTTACAATGAGCAGTTCTTC
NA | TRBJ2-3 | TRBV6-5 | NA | CASSPLLSTDTQYF | TGTGCCAGCAGCCCCCTGTTAAGCACAGATACGCAGTATTTT
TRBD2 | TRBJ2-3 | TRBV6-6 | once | CASSYSAGVTDTQYF | TGTGCCAGCAGTTACTCCGCGGGAGTGACAGATACGCAGTATTTT
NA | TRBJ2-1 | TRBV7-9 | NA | CASSLAGSMDEQFF | TGTGCCAGCAGCTTAGCGGGTAGCATGGATGAGCAGTTCTTC
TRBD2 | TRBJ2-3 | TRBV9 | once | CASSVELAGGTDTQYF | TGTGCCAGCAGCGTAGAACTAGCGGGAGGAACAGATACGCAGTATTTT
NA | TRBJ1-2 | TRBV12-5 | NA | CASGLEGNYGYTF | TGTGCTAGTGGGCTGGAGGGGAATTATGGCTACACCTTC
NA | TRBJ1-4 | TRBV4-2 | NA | CASSPGTLGNEKLFF | TGTGCCAGCAGCCCTGGGACACTAGGTAATGAAAAACTGTTTTTT
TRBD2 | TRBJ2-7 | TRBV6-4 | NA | CASSVLAGGESKQYF | TGTGCCAGCAGTGTACTAGCGGGGGGGGAATCCAAGCAGTACTTC
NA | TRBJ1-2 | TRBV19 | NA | CASSDRILSGYTF | TGTGCCAGTAGTGACAGGATCTTGTCTGGCTACACCTTC
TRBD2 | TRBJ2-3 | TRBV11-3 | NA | CASSLIAGGPGTDTQYF | TGTGCCAGCAGCCTAATAGCGGGAGGGCCCGGCACAGATACGCAGTATTTT